Below are 17 T cell receptor beta chains sequenced from a single sample in a study of CD8 T cells in Susac syndrome. Reverse transcription of about 0.5 to 1 ug RNA was carried out with random hexamers. TCRdb re-analysed the immunoSEQ multiplex PCR reads in MiXCR, keeping a single row per CDR3 protein. The data hold more than 150,000 distinct CDR3 sequences, with around 94% observed a single time. Sequencing input: CD4+ T cells from PBMCs. All receptors come from a human donor in good health.

The chain has TRBV18 and TRBJ2-3; 7 bases match TRBD1. This CDR3 comprises 17 residues. The junction had 8 bases not matched to a gene; V was cut back by 2 bases and J by 0 bases. From germline, CDR1 is KGHSH and CDR2 LQKENI. The CDR3, as DNA: TGTGCCAGCTCACCAGCCCGACAGGGATTGAGCACAGATACGCAGTATTTT. It encodes CASSPARQGLSTDTQYF. The full variable domain, its missing parts supplied by reference TRBV18 and TRBJ2-3, is NAGVMQNPRHLVRRRGQEARLRCSPMKGHSHVYWYRQLPEEGLKFMVYLQKENIIDESGMPKERFSAEFPKEGPSILRIQQVVRGDSAAYFCASSPARQGLSTDTQYFGPGTRLTVL.

This clonotype was counted once. CDR3 protein: CASSTGTVGGYTF. CDR3 nucleotides: TGTGCCAGCAGTACCGGGACAGTAGGAGGCTACACCTTC. V usage is TRBV28 and J usage is TRBJ1-2; TRBD1 agrees at 7 bases. The germline V gene has CDR1 MDHEN and CDR2 SYDVKM. The CDR3 extends over 13 amino acids. Germline trimming cut 5 bases from V and 8 bases from J; bases unmatched to any gene: 8.

The chain joins TRBV11-2 to TRBJ1-2; perhaps TRBD1 as D (5 bases). The CDR3 is 14 amino acids. V lost 4 bases, J lost 9 bases, and 18 bases lay in between. Germline V lookup: CDR1 SGHAT, CDR2 FQNNGV. CDR3 residues: CASSSESRRVSYTF. The CDR3 nucleotides read TGTGCCAGCAGCTCCGAATCGCGCAGGGTGAGCTACACCTTC.

About this clonotype itself: Mismatch with germline at one junction end may stem from a read error. The chain joins TRBV7-7 to TRBJ2-5; TRBD1 aligns across 9 bases. CDR1 SSHAT and CDR2 FNYEAQ come from the germline V gene (reference sequence). CDR3 length: 15 amino acids. The DNA for the CDR3 is TGTGCTAGCAGCACATTACAGGGGGCACGGGAGACCCAGTACTTC. Its protein is CASSTLQGARETQYF.

This clonotype was observed once. The chain recombines TRBV6-5 with TRBJ2-7, with a possible D match to TRBD1 (6 bases). CDR1 and CDR2 from the germline V gene are MNHEY and SVGAGI. Between the trimmed V and J ends, which lost 1 base and 9 bases, there was a span of 25 bases. CDR3 length: 17 residues. CDR3 region: CASSYFFTGGSIGGQYF. CDR3 bases: TGTGCCAGCAGTTACTTCTTCACTGGGGGCAGTATTGGTGGGCAGTACTTC.

The chain recombines TRBV7-2 with TRBJ2-6; 8 nucleotides line up with TRBD1. This CDR3 is built from 16 residues. Germline CDR1 is SGHTA and CDR2 is FQGNSA. The ends lost 2 bases at V and 2 bases at J; junction bases unmatched: 2. The CDR3: CASSLRTGPGANVLTF. Written as DNA, the CDR3 is TGTGCCAGCAGCTTAAGGACAGGGCCTGGGGCCAACGTCCTGACTTTC.

This chain connects TRBV19 to TRBJ2-1; D might be TRBD2 (7 bases). The V gene lost 4 bases and the J gene lost 7 bases, with 14 bases spanning the gap. The germline V gene has CDR1 LNHDA and CDR2 SQIVND (reference sequence). The CDR3 contains 14 residues. The CDR3 protein is CASSRAGEGNEQFF. The CDR3 bases are TGTGCCAGTAGTAGGGCAGGGGAGGGAAATGAGCAGTTCTTC.

The V call is TRBV28, the J call TRBJ2-5; possible D gene TRBD2, 7 bases. Germline CDR1 and CDR2: MDHEN and SYDVKM. Trimming pared 5 bases from V and 1 base from J, leaving 14 bases between. This CDR3 is 15 amino acids long. CDR3 sequence reads: CASSPPRGRQETQYF. CDR3 nucleotide sequence: TGTGCCAGCAGTCCCCCGCGGGGGCGCCAAGAGACCCAGTACTTC. The variable domain in full, with the rest retrieved from reference TRBV28 and TRBJ2-5, is DVKVTQSSRYLVKRTGEKVFLECVQDMDHENMFWYRQDPGLGLRLIYFSYDVKMKEKGDIPEGYSVSREKKERFSLILESASTNQTSMYLCASSPPRGRQETQYFGPGTRLLVL.

This chain joins TRBV3-1 and TRBJ2-7, with D unclear. CDR1 and CDR2 (germline): LGHDT, YNNKEL (reference sequence). The CDR3 sequence is 14 residues long. V shed 0 bases and J shed 0 bases, with 6 bases lying between them. The DNA of the CDR3 is TGTGCCAGCAGCCAAGATTTTAGCTCCTACGAGCAGTACTTC. Translating it yields CASSQDFSSYEQYF.

This chain joins TRBV14 and TRBJ1-4; D uncertain. The V gene's germline CDR1 is SGHDN and CDR2 FVKESK. The CDR3 is made up of 12 amino acids. V was clipped by 1 base and J by 11 bases, with 8 bases between them. CDR3 sequence reads: CASSQVGEKLFF. CDR3 nucleotides: TGTGCCAGCAGCCAAGTCGGAGAGAAACTGTTTTTT.

The chain employs TRBV30 and TRBJ2-7; 8 bases agree with TRBD1. V lost 2 bases, J lost 2 bases, and 5 bases stayed unmatched. The CDR3 has 14 amino acids. Per the germline V gene, CDR1 is GTSNPN and CDR2 is SVGIG (reference sequence). The CDR3 loop reads CAWSRAGGTYEQYF. DNA for the CDR3: TGTGCCTGGAGTCGGGCAGGGGGCACCTACGAGCAGTACTTC.

The chain is built from TRBV5-1 and TRBJ2-5; 9 positions match TRBD2. CDR1 and CDR2 from the germline V gene are SGHRS and YFSETQ. V dropped 4 bases and J dropped 3; count of bases not matched to a gene: 10. This CDR3 comprises 16 residues. CDR3 bases: TGCGCCAGCAGCCTCCTCGCGACTAGCGGCGAAGAGACCCAGTACTTC. Translating it yields CASSLLATSGEETQYF.

The CDR3 DNA is TGCAGTGCCAGCAGGACACAGGTCACAGATACGCAGTATTTT. This translates into CSASRTQVTDTQYF. The genes are TRBV20-1 and TRBJ2-3, with a possible D match to TRBD1 (5 bases). The CDR3 spans 14 residues. Germline V gene sequence: CDR1 DFQATT, CDR2 SNEGSKA (reference sequence). The V end was cut by 6 bases, the J end by 2 bases, with 15 bases between.

This chain links TRBV29-1 with TRBJ2-7; D ambiguous. Germline CDR1 SQVTM, CDR2 ANQGSEA. The V end was cut by 1 base, the J end by 5 bases, with 9 bases between. This CDR3 spans 12 amino acids. In DNA form, the CDR3 reads TGCAGCGTTGAAGGTCGACACCACGAGCAGTACTTC. Translated, it gives CSVEGRHHEQYF.

The V and J genes are TRBV7-6 and TRBJ2-7, with D perhaps assigned TRBD1 or TRBD2 (5 bases each). CDR1 is SGHVS, CDR2 FNYEAQ, per germline. The CDR3 is 15 residues long. The V and J ends lost 6 bases and 4 bases respectively, with 19 bases between them. The CDR3 region is CASSGTATSKYEQYF. The CDR3 DNA sequence: TGTGCCAGCAGTGGGACGGCAACTTCGAAGTACGAGCAGTACTTC.

This chain's CDR3 is CASSLAPFANTGELFF. CDR3 sequence (DNA): TGTGCCAGCAGCTTAGCTCCGTTCGCGAACACCGGGGAGCTGTTTTTT. The rearrangement links TRBV7-3 to TRBJ2-2; no reliable D call. The V gene's germline CDR1 is SGHTA and CDR2 FQGTGA. V lost 2 bases and J lost 0, with 10 bases in between. The CDR3 is 16 residues long.

This clonotype was seen a single time. The rearrangement uses TRBV19 and TRBJ2-3, with D perhaps matching TRBD1 (5 bases). Germline CDR1 is LNHDA and CDR2 is SQIVND (reference sequence). V was shortened by 10 bases and J by 6 bases, with 11 bases between the two germline ends. The CDR3 loop spans 11 amino acids. The CDR3 sequence is CATTGADTQYF. The CDR3 bases are TGTGCCACCACAGGAGCGGATACGCAGTATTTT.